The 32 T cell receptor beta chains listed next were all sequenced from one sample in a study of shared clonotypes between healthy human individuals. Generated by immunoSEQ multiplex PCR, the TCRdb table keeps only in-frame clones and is missing some. The table includes over 2 million clones, 85% to 95% detected once. The sequenced sample was naive CD4+ T cells sorted from blood. Subset in this sample: CD45RA+ positively selected. All receptors come from a young man in good health.

In regard to this clone: Other DNA sequences of this sample code for an identical CDR3. The gene calls are TRBV11-2 and TRBJ2-5; a possible D gene is TRBD1 (6 bases). V lost 5 bases and J lost 0, with 10 bases in between. The CDR3 has 14 amino acids. Per germline, CDR1 SGHAT and CDR2 FQNNGV. The CDR3 coding sequence is TGTGCCAGCAGCCGTGGACAGTACCAAGAGACCCAGTACTTC. Translated, it gives CASSRGQYQETQYF.

The chain recombines TRBV5-1 with TRBJ2-2; D not certain. CDR1 and CDR2 from the germline V gene are SGHRS and YFSETQ. V lost 5 bases to trimming and J lost 6 bases, with 14 bases between them. The CDR3 sequence is 14 residues long. The CDR3 reads CASRYGLGPGELFF. The CDR3 DNA follows: TGCGCCAGCAGATATGGGTTAGGGCCCGGGGAGCTGTTTTTT.

V is TRBV6-1 and J is TRBJ2-6; D is perhaps TRBD1 (6 bases). Trimming took off 6 bases at V and 9 bases at J, with 12 bases between the two ends. This CDR3 contains 13 residues. Germline CDR1 reads MNHNS; CDR2 reads SASEGT. CDR3 DNA: TGTGCCAGCAGGGGGGCTGGAGGCAACGTCCTGACTTTC. Protein product: CASRGAGGNVLTF.

J is TRBJ1-2 and V is TRBV16; D unresolved. Trimming pared 0 bases from V and 7 bases from J, leaving 12 bases between. The CDR3 runs 14 residues. Germline V gene sequence: CDR1 KGHSY, CDR2 FQNENV. This CDR3 is CASSQSTVPIGYTF. Written as DNA, the CDR3 is TGTGCCAGCAGCCAATCCACAGTTCCGATTGGCTACACCTTC.

This chain uses TRBV5-4 with TRBJ2-7; no reliable D call. The CDR3 is 14 residues long. CDR1 is SGHNT, CDR2 YYREEE, per germline (reference sequence). The V and J ends lost 0 bases and 9 bases respectively, with 16 bases between them. The chain's CDR3 is CASSLDPALTGQYF. The CDR3 region has the DNA TGTGCCAGCAGCTTGGATCCGGCCTTGACGGGGCAGTACTTC.

The genes are TRBV2 and TRBJ2-1; D unclear. Germline V CDR1 and CDR2: SNHLY, FYNNEI. The V end was cut by 6 bases, the J end by 6 bases, with 12 bases between. This CDR3 spans 13 amino acids. CDR3 sequence reads: CASSLSLSNEQFF. CDR3 DNA: TGTGCCAGCAGCCTTTCACTTAGCAATGAGCAGTTCTTC.

As regards this clone: The sample has other DNA sequences that encode this CDR3 too. The chain has TRBV18 and TRBJ2-5; D call uncertain. Deletions cut 2 bases from V and 2 bases from J, with 9 bases between. The CDR3 consists of 14 residues. CDR1 is KGHSH and CDR2 is LQKENI in the germline V gene. CDR3: CASSPGRQQETQYF. CDR3 coding DNA: TGTGCCAGCTCACCAGGAAGGCAACAAGAGACCCAGTACTTC.

This clone was seen only once. This same CDR3 is encoded by further DNA sequences in the sample. V gene TRBV6-5 combines with J gene TRBJ2-1; D perhaps matches TRBD2 (5 bases). V was cut by 5 bases and J by 7 bases, with 9 bases left in between. Germline V gene lookup returns CDR1 MNHEY and CDR2 SVGAGI. CDR3 length: 12 residues. CDR3 nucleotide sequence: TGTGCCAGCAGTCGGACGGGGAATGAGCAGTTCTTC. It encodes CASSRTGNEQFF.

This clone appeared a single time. The sample has other DNA sequences that encode this CDR3 too. This chain uses TRBV5-4 with TRBJ2-5, with TRBD2 identical over 14 bases. Per germline, CDR1 SGHNT and CDR2 YYREEE (reference sequence). The V segment lost 4 bases and the J segment 2 bases; nucleotides outside the gene matches: 4. The CDR3 is 16 amino acids. The CDR3 DNA reads as TGTGCCAGCAGCGCAGGGACTAGCGGGGGACAAGAGACCCAGTACTTC. Protein sequence: CASSAGTSGGQETQYF.

The chain joins TRBV5-8 to TRBJ2-7, with 8 bases identical to TRBD1. Germline CDR1 and CDR2: SGHTS and YDEGEE. This CDR3 comprises 15 residues. V lost 2 bases and J lost 7; bases outside the gene matches: 11. This CDR3 is CASSLAGGRREEQYF. For the CDR3, the DNA is TGTGCCAGCAGCTTAGCAGGGGGCCGAAGGGAAGAGCAGTACTTC.

This sequence joins TRBV15 and TRBJ2-7, with TRBD2 as a possible D gene (5 bases). CDR1 is LNHNV, CDR2 YYDKDF, per germline (reference sequence). Trimming stripped 0 bases from V and 7 bases from J, with 10 bases between. This CDR3 is 13 amino acids long. The CDR3 nucleotides read TGTGCCACCAGCAGAGATGATCGGGGAGAGCAGTACTTC. Translation: CATSRDDRGEQYF.

V and J are TRBV10-1 and TRBJ2-3; no definite D call. V shed 0 bases and J shed 6 bases, with 13 bases lying between them. CDR3 length equals 15 residues. Germline V CDR1 and CDR2: WNHNN, SYGVQD (reference sequence). The CDR3 DNA follows: TGCGCCAGCAGTGAGTCGGTCCCCTATAGGGATACGCAGTATTTT. It codes for CASSESVPYRDTQYF.

CDR3 coding DNA: TGTGCCAGCAGCCAGGGGGGAGTGGATAGCAATCAGCCCCAGCATTTT. Translation: CASSQGGVDSNQPQHF. The chain employs TRBV7-9 and TRBJ1-5, with TRBD1 identical over 7 bases. The CDR3 extends over 16 amino acids. Germline V gene data show CDR1 as SEHNR and CDR2 as FQNEAQ (reference sequence). The V gene end was trimmed by 5 bases and the J gene end by 0 bases; junction bases not matched to a gene: 7. The full variable domain, with the rest looked up from reference TRBV7-9 and TRBJ1-5, is DTGVSQNPRHKITKRGQNVTFRCDPISEHNRLYWYRQTLGQGPEFLTYFQNEAQLEKSRLLSDRFSAERPKGSFSTLEIQRTEQGDSAMYLCASSQGGVDSNQPQHFGDGTRLSIL.

The rearrangement links TRBV19 to TRBJ2-7, with 10 bases matching TRBD1. Germline CDR1 reads LNHDA; CDR2 reads SQIVND (reference sequence). The ends lost 3 bases at V and 0 bases at J; junction bases unmatched: 8. The CDR3 totals 17 residues. CDR3 nucleotides: TGTGCCAGTAGTATGGGGACAGGGGTATTGGGCTCCTACGAGCAGTACTTC. Translated: CASSMGTGVLGSYEQYF. Using reference TRBV19 and TRBJ2-7 for the parts outside the CDR3, the full variable domain is DGGITQSPKYLFRKEGQNVTLSCEQNLNHDAMYWYRQDPGQGLRLIYYSQIVNDFQKGDIAEGYSVSREKKESFPLTVTSAQKNPTAFYLCASSMGTGVLGSYEQYFGPGTRLTVT.

The gene calls are TRBV19 and TRBJ2-2; D is undetermined. Between the trimmed V and J ends, which lost 4 bases and 2 bases, there was a span of 5 bases. This CDR3 has 13 amino acids. Germline-derived CDR1 and CDR2 are LNHDA and SQIVND (reference sequence). CDR3 DNA: TGTGCCAGTAGTAGGGGTAACACCGGGGAGCTGTTTTTT. Translating gives CASSRGNTGELFF.

V usage is TRBV7-8 and J usage is TRBJ2-7; either TRBD1 or TRBD2 may fit D (5 bases each). This CDR3 has 17 residues. V dropped 5 bases and J dropped 2 bases, with 22 bases sitting between them. Germline V gene data show CDR1 as SGHVS and CDR2 as FQNEAQ. The CDR3 DNA reads as TGTGCCAGCAGCGGAAGACCAGGGACGGCTGTTACCTACGAGCAGTACTTC. Its translation: CASSGRPGTAVTYEQYF.

The chain couples TRBV9 to TRBJ1-1, with D uncertain. V was trimmed by 0 bases and J by 0 bases, leaving 9 bases between them. In germline, CDR1 is SGDLS, CDR2 YYNGEE. CDR3 length equals 15 residues. The CDR3, as DNA: TGTGCCAGCAGCGTAGCCGACATTATGAACACTGAAGCTTTCTTT. Translated: CASSVADIMNTEAFF.

The rearrangement joins TRBV5-1 to TRBJ2-7, with D possibly matching TRBD1 (5 bases). CDR1 is SGHRS, CDR2 YFSETQ, per germline. Trimming removed 5 bases at V and 7 bases at J, with 19 bases between. CDR3 length equals 14 residues. CDR3 in amino acids: CASSRLQGAQEQYF. In DNA, the CDR3 is TGCGCCAGCAGTCGGCTCCAGGGCGCGCAGGAGCAGTACTTC.

The V call is TRBV27, the J call TRBJ1-5, with D maybe TRBD1 (6 bases). Germline loops: CDR1 MNHEY, CDR2 SMNVEV (reference sequence). The CDR3 loop spans 13 amino acids. With 4 bases removed from V and 4 bases from J, the gap between germline ends came to 8 bases. Written as DNA, the CDR3 is TGTGCCAGCAGTTCTACAGGGAATCAGCCCCAGCATTTT. Translating gives CASSSTGNQPQHF.

The V call is TRBV5-1, the J call TRBJ2-3; no clear D gene. The germline V gene has CDR1 SGHRS and CDR2 YFSETQ. This CDR3 spans 13 amino acids. Trimming cost V 4 bases and J 4 bases, with 10 bases left between them. The CDR3 nucleotides read TGCGCCAGCAGCCCCGCCAGTTCAGATACGCAGTATTTT. The encoded protein is CASSPASSDTQYF. Full variable domain (rest looked up from reference TRBV5-1 and TRBJ2-3): KAGVTQTPRYLIKTRGQQVTLSCSPISGHRSVSWYQQTPGQGLQFLFEYFSETQRNKGNFPGRFSGRQFSNSRSEMNVSTLELGDSALYLCASSPASSDTQYFGPGTRLTVL.

The V and J genes are TRBV7-2 and TRBJ2-4; D perhaps matches TRBD2 (5 bases). The CDR3 is made up of 14 amino acids. Trimming left V 2 bases short and J 5 bases short, with 10 bases between. Germline values: CDR1 SGHTA, CDR2 FQGNSA. The chain's CDR3 is CASSLRTGENIQYF. CDR3 nucleotide sequence: TGTGCCAGCAGCTTAAGGACCGGGGAAAACATTCAGTACTTC.

The chain has TRBV6-6 and TRBJ2-7; perhaps TRBD2 as D (7 bases). Looked up from germline, CDR1 is MNHNY and CDR2 is SVGAGI (reference sequence). This CDR3 region has 14 residues. V was trimmed by 2 bases and J by 2 bases, leaving 10 bases between them. In DNA form, the CDR3 reads TGTGCCAGCAGTTACGGGCGGGGGCCCTACGAGCAGTACTTC. Protein sequence: CASSYGRGPYEQYF.

The chain combines TRBV11-2 with TRBJ2-2; TRBD2 matches at 9 bases. J gave up 7 bases and V 5 bases, and 11 bases lay outside the gene matches. Germline-derived CDR1 and CDR2 are SGHAT and FQNNGV. The CDR3 contains 16 residues. The CDR3 spells CASSHSTGLAGGELFF. For the CDR3, the DNA is TGTGCCAGCAGCCATAGCACGGGACTAGCCGGCGGGGAGCTGTTTTTT.

CDR3 sequence reads: CASGRGGVYEQYF. The DNA for the CDR3 is TGTGCCAGCGGTAGGGGCGGGGTCTACGAGCAGTACTTC. The gene calls are TRBV9 and TRBJ2-7; possible D gene TRBD2, 6 bases. Germline lookup yields CDR1 SGDLS and CDR2 YYNGEE. The CDR3 contains 13 residues. V lost 7 bases to trimming and J lost 3 bases, with 14 bases between them.

The rearrangement uses TRBV6-1 and TRBJ1-4; the D is unclear. Germline-derived CDR1 and CDR2 are MNHNS and SASEGT. The CDR3 totals 12 residues. Deletions cut 4 bases from V and 4 bases from J, with 4 bases between. CDR3 in DNA: TGTGCCAGCAGTGCCGGTAATGAAAAACTGTTTTTT. This encodes CASSAGNEKLFF.

Concerning this clone: Other nucleotide sequences in the sample specify the same CDR3. The chain couples TRBV5-1 to TRBJ1-3; 9 bases are a match to TRBD1. The CDR3 is 16 amino acids. Trimming at V came to 3 bases and at J to 1 base, leaving 5 bases not matched to a gene. Germline lookup yields CDR1 SGHRS and CDR2 YFSETQ. CDR3: CASSSGQGFSGNTIYF. DNA for the CDR3: TGCGCCAGCAGCTCGGGACAGGGTTTTTCTGGAAACACCATATATTTT.

This clone was seen once. This chain uses TRBV19 with TRBJ1-6; possibly TRBD1 for D (5 bases). V gave up 9 bases and J gave up 8 bases, with 20 bases separating them. The CDR3 is 15 residues long. CDR1 is LNHDA and CDR2 is SQIVND in the germline V gene (reference sequence). The CDR3 DNA sequence: TGTGCCAGCACAGCGGGGGGGTCTATCCATTCACCCCTCCACTTT. This codes for CASTAGGSIHSPLHF. The entire variable domain, with the rest obtained from reference TRBV19 and TRBJ1-6, is as follows: DGGITQSPKYLFRKEGQNVTLSCEQNLNHDAMYWYRQDPGQGLRLIYYSQIVNDFQKGDIAEGYSVSREKKESFPLTVTSAQKNPTAFYLCASTAGGSIHSPLHFGNGTRLTVT.

V is TRBV28 and J is TRBJ1-2, with a possible D match to TRBD1 (6 bases). The CDR3 spans 14 residues. The V end was cut by 6 bases, the J end by 3 bases, with 14 bases between. From germline, CDR1 is MDHEN and CDR2 SYDVKM. The CDR3 spells CASSWGHGDYGYTF. For the CDR3, the DNA is TGTGCCAGCAGCTGGGGACACGGGGACTATGGCTACACCTTC.

V usage is TRBV7-2 and J usage is TRBJ1-2; TRBD1 aligns across 10 bases. Germline CDR1 is SGHTA and CDR2 is FQGNSA. J was trimmed by 4 bases and V by 5 bases; bases with no gene match: 7. The CDR3 sequence is 15 residues long. CDR3 amino acids: CASSNRQGAGYGYTF. As DNA, the CDR3 is TGTGCCAGCAGCAACCGACAGGGGGCTGGCTATGGCTACACCTTC.

The chain uses TRBV14 and TRBJ2-5; D call uncertain. Germline V lookup: CDR1 SGHDN, CDR2 FVKESK. V dropped 1 base and J dropped 5 bases, with 5 bases sitting between them. This CDR3 is 12 amino acids long. As DNA, the CDR3 is TGTGCCAGCAGCCAAGGGGTTGAGACCCAGTACTTC. Amino acid sequence: CASSQGVETQYF.

The genes are TRBV5-4 and TRBJ2-3; D is unresolved. The CDR3 runs 13 residues. Germline lookup yields CDR1 SGHNT and CDR2 YYREEE (reference sequence). V gave up 5 bases and J gave up 1 base, with 8 bases separating them. CDR3 sequence: CASRSTGTDTQYF. CDR3 DNA sequence: TGTGCCAGCAGGTCCACAGGCACAGATACGCAGTATTTT.

The rearrangement uses TRBV7-9 and TRBJ2-1; D gene ambiguous. The V end was cut by 1 base, the J end by 0 bases, with 16 bases between. This CDR3 has 18 amino acids. Germline V CDR1 and CDR2: SEHNR, FQNEAQ (reference sequence). CDR3 in amino acids: CASSLEVERSSSYNEQFF. The DNA of the CDR3 is TGTGCCAGCAGCTTAGAAGTCGAGAGAAGCTCCTCCTACAATGAGCAGTTCTTC. Variable domain in full (rest from reference TRBV7-9 and TRBJ2-1): DTGVSQNPRHKITKRGQNVTFRCDPISEHNRLYWYRQTLGQGPEFLTYFQNEAQLEKSRLLSDRFSAERPKGSFSTLEIQRTEQGDSAMYLCASSLEVERSSSYNEQFFGPGTRLTVL.